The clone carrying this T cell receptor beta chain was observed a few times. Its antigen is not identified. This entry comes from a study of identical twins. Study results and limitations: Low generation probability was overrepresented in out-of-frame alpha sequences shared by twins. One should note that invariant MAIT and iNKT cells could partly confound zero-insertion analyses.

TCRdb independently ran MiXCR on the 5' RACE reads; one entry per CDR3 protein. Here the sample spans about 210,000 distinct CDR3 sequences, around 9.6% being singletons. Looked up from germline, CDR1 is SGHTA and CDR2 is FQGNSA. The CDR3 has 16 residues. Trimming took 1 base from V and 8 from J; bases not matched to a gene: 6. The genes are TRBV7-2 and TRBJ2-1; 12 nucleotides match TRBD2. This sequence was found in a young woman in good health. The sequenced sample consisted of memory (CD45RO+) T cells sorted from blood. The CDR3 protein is CASSLGGLAGAYEQFF. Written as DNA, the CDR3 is TGTGCCAGCAGCTTAGGGGGACTAGCGGGTGCATATGAGCAGTTCTTC.